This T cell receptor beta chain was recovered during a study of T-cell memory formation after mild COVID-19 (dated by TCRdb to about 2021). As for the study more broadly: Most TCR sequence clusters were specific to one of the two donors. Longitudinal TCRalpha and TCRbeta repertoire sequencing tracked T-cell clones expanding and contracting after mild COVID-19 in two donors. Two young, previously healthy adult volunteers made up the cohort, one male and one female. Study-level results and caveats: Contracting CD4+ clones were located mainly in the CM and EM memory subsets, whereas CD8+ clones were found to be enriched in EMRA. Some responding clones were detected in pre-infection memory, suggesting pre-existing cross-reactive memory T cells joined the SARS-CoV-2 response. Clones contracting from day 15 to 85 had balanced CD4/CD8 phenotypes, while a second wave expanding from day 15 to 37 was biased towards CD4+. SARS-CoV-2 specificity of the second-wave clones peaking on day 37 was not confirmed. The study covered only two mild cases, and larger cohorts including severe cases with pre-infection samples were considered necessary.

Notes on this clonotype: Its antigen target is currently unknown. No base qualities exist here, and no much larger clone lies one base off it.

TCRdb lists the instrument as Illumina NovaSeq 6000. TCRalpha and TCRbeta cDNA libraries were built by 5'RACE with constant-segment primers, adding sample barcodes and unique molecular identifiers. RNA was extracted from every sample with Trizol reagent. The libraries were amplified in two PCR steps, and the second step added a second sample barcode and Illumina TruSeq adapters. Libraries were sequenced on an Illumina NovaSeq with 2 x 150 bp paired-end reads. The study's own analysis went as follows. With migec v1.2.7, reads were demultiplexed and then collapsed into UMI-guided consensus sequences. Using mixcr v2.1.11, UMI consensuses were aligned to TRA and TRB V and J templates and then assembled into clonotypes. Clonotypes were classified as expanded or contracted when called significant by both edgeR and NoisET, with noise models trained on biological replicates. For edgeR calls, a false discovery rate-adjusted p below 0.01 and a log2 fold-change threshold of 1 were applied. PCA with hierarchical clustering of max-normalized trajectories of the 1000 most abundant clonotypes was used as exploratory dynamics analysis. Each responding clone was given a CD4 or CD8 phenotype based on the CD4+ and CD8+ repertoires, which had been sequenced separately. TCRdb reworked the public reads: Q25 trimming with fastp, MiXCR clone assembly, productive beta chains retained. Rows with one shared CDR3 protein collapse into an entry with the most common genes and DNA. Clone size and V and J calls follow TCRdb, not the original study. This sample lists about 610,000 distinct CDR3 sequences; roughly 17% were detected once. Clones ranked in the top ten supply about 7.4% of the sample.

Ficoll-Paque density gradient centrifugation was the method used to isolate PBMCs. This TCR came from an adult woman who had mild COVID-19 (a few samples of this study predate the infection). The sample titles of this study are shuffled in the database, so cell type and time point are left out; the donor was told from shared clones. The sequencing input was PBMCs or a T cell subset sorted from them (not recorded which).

The nucleotide sequence is given as TGTGCCAGCAGTTTATCACGATCCGGGGTTGAGCAGTTCTTC. This sequence encodes CASSLSRSGVEQFF. Recombination joined TRBV27 with TRBJ2-1; TRBD2 is a possible D gene, resting on 5 matching bases. From its cysteine to its phenylalanine, the CDR3 spans 14 amino acids. This entry keeps only the CDR3 DNA: 42 bases, framed from base 1. V is reduced by 0 bases and J by 9 bases, leaving a spacing of 12 bases between them. Taken from the germline V gene (reference sequence), the CDR1 and CDR2 loops are MNHEY and SMNVEV.